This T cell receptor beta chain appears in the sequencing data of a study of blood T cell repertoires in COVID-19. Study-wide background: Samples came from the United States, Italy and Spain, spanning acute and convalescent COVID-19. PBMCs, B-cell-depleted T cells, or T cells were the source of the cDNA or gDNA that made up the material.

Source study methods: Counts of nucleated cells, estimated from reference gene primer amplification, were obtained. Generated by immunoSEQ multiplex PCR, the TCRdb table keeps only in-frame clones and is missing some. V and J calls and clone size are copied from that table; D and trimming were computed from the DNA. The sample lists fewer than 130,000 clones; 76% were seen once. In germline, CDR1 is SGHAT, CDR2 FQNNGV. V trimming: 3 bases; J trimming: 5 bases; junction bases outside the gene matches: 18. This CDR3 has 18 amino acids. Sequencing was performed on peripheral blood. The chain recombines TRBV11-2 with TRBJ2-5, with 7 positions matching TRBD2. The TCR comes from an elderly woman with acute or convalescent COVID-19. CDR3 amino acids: CASSLRPNSGEAVETQYF. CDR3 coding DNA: TGTGCCAGCAGCTTGCGGCCCAACAGCGGGGAGGCCGTGGAGACCCAGTACTTC.